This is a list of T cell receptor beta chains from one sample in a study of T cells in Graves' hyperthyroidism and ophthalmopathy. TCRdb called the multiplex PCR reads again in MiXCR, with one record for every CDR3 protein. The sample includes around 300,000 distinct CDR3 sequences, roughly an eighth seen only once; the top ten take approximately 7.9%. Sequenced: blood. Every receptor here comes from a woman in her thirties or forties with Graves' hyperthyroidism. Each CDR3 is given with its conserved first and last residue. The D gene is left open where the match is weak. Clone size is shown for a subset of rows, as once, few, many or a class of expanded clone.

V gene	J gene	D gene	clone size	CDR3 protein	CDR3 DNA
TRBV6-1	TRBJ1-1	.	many	CASTGLGAVLYTEAFF	TGTGCCAGCACGGGATTGGGGGCCGTCTTGTACACTGAAGCTTTCTTT
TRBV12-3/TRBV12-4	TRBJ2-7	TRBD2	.	CASSTGLADLGYEQYF	TGTGCCAGCAGTACCGGACTAGCGGACTTGGGCTACGAGCAGTACTTC
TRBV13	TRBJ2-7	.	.	CASSLLREQYEQYF	TGTGCCAGCAGCTTGTTAAGAGAACAGTACGAGCAGTACTTC
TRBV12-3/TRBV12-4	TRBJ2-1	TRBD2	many	CASSLGTSALNEQFF	TGTGCCAGCAGTTTAGGGACTAGCGCGCTTAATGAGCAGTTCTTC
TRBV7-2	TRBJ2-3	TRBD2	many	CASSRSGRSTDTQYF	TGTGCCAGCAGTCGTAGCGGGAGAAGCACAGATACGCAGTATTTT
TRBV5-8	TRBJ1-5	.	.	CASSFTYGTILGQPQHF	TGTGCCAGCAGCTTTACCTACGGGACGATATTGGGACAGCCCCAGCATTTT
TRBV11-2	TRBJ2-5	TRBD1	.	CASSQGQGETQYF	TGTGCCAGCAGCCAGGGACAGGGGGAGACCCAGTACTTC
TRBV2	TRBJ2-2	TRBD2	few	CASMGVAGGSAGELFF	TGTGCCAGCATGGGGGTAGCGGGAGGATCTGCCGGGGAGCTGTTTTTT
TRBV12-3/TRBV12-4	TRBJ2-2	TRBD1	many	CASSTSGGRRYTGELFF	TGTGCCAGCAGTACATCAGGGGGCCGACGCTACACCGGGGAGCTGTTTTTT
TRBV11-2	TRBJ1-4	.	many	CASSLDVDLWEKLFF	TGTGCCAGCAGCTTAGATGTGGATCTATGGGAAAAACTGTTTTTT
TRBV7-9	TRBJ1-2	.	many	CASSLLDSPVRGYTF	TGTGCCAGCAGCCTCTTGGACAGTCCCGTTCGTGGCTACACCTTC
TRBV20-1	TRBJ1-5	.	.	CSARKGSSSNQPQHF	TGCAGTGCTAGGAAGGGGAGTAGCAGCAATCAGCCCCAGCATTTT
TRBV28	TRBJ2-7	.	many	CASSLLAYEQYF	TGTGCCAGCAGTTTATTGGCCTACGAGCAGTACTTC
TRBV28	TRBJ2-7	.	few	CASLSRTYEQYF	TGTGCCAGCCTCAGTAGAACCTACGAGCAGTACTTC
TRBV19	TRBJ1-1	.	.	CASSIRRFAGDASMNTEAFF	TGTGCCAGTAGTATTCGCCGCTTTGCAGGGGATGCATCTATGAACACTGAAGCTTTCTTT
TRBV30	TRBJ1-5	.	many	CAWSTGITNQPQHF	TGTGCCTGGAGTACCGGGATCACAAATCAGCCCCAGCATTTT
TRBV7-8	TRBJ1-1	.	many	CASSPRTTNTEAFF	TGTGCCAGCAGCCCAAGGACCACAAACACTGAAGCTTTCTTT